This T cell receptor (beta chain) appears in the sequencing data of a study of blood T cell repertoires in COVID-19. Study overall: Material from acute and convalescent COVID-19 was sourced from the United States, Italy and Spain. Sources were T cells, B-cell-depleted T cells, or PBMCs; the material itself was cDNA or gDNA.

Per the study methods: Cell counts per sample came from amplifying reference gene primers. Produced via immunoSEQ multiplex PCR; TCRdb's table is partial and in-frame only. V and J calls and clone size are copied from that table; D and trimming were computed from the DNA. The data contain roughly 75,000 clones, 86% of them singletons. In germline, CDR1 is SGHTA, CDR2 FQGNSA. The ends were cut back, 5 bases at V and 4 bases at J, with 15 bases in the middle. This CDR3 has 15 residues. This rearrangement joins TRBV7-2 to TRBJ2-1, with a tentative D call TRBD2 (5 bases). Material: peripheral blood. The sequence came from a man at least 80 years old in a cohort sampled during active COVID-19. CDR3 amino acids: CASSIIGGRYNEQFF. CDR3 nucleotide sequence: TGTGCCAGCAGCATAATTGGCGGGCGTTACAATGAGCAGTTCTTC.